This T cell receptor (beta chain) was sequenced in a study of OX40 agonist ivuxolimab in advanced cancers. Study outcomes and limitations: At 0.1 to 3.0 mg/kg, CD4+ and CD8+ blood T cells expanded clonally by week 6. The study did not work out the antigen specificity of the expanded peripheral T cells.

At cycle 4 day 1, cycle 7 day 1, and baseline, blood was sampled. The sample holds one count of this clone. Its antigen is undetermined. It is unclear where the CDR3 begins or ends on the DNA, so no DNA is shown, and the CDR3 is as TCRdb lists it. Clones were sequenced by immunoSEQ multiplex PCR, and TCRdb holds only the in-frame ones, with some missing. The table records under 45,000 clones, approximately 80% of them present only once. Germline V CDR1 and CDR2: SSHAT, FNYEAQ (reference sequence). Inclusive of both ends, the CDR3 amounts to 16 amino acids. This rearrangement joins TRBV7-7 to TRBJ1-2. The receptor's source is an adult with an advanced solid tumor such as melanoma, head and neck, liver or kidney cancer. Sample: CD4+ or CD8+ T cells sorted from blood, taken in a trial of the OX40 agonist ivuxolimab. Here the CDR3 reads CAPFGPGAKAEDGYTF.